A selection of T cell receptor beta chains follows, all from one sample in a study of T cells in Graves' hyperthyroidism and ophthalmopathy. MiXCR was run by TCRdb on the multiplex PCR reads, yielding one entry per CDR3 protein. This sample has about 350,000 distinct CDR3 sequences, with roughly 19% found just once. The sample consisted of blood. These TCRs come from a woman younger than 30 with Graves' hyperthyroidism. CDR3s leave out the opening cysteine and the closing phenylalanine or tryptophan.

v_call: TRBV13; j_call: TRBJ2-3; cdr3_aa: ASSLQVAGGPSTDTQY
v_call: TRBV28; j_call: TRBJ1-2; cdr3_aa: ASSLFGGSNGYT
v_call: TRBV6-1; j_call: TRBJ1-2; cdr3_aa: ASSEGGGPNYGYT
v_call: TRBV19; j_call: TRBJ1-5; cdr3_aa: ASKEREYSNQPQH
v_call: TRBV7-8; j_call: TRBJ1-1; cdr3_aa: ASSLTMGTEAF
v_call: TRBV6-5; j_call: TRBJ2-5; cdr3_aa: ASSSAGGGGETQY
v_call: TRBV7-3; j_call: TRBJ1-1; cdr3_aa: ASSLTYRTGGVKNTEAF
v_call: TRBV14; j_call: TRBJ2-2; cdr3_aa: ASSPQGSGELF
v_call: TRBV6-5; j_call: TRBJ2-7; cdr3_aa: ASSPRDSYEQY
v_call: TRBV6-1; j_call: TRBJ2-7; cdr3_aa: ASSRQGSSYYEQY
v_call: TRBV27; j_call: TRBJ1-5; cdr3_aa: ASSGGYGGRWSSNQPQH
v_call: TRBV7-3; j_call: TRBJ2-5; cdr3_aa: ASSHGPRQETQY
v_call: TRBV6-1; j_call: TRBJ2-7; cdr3_aa: ATRSTYYEQY
v_call: TRBV24-1; j_call: TRBJ2-2; cdr3_aa: ATSDFGQGGTGELF
v_call: TRBV12-3/TRBV12-4; j_call: TRBJ2-7; cdr3_aa: ASTLETGSYEQY
v_call: TRBV12-3/TRBV12-4; j_call: TRBJ2-7; cdr3_aa: ASTGTGLYEQY
v_call: TRBV19; j_call: TRBJ1-1; cdr3_aa: ASTLGWQGAEAF
v_call: TRBV12-5; j_call: TRBJ2-2; cdr3_aa: ASGYTGTSSTGELF
v_call: TRBV4-1; j_call: TRBJ2-3; cdr3_aa: ASSHRAGGATDTQY
v_call: TRBV6-2/TRBV6-3; j_call: TRBJ2-7; cdr3_aa: ASSLLGQALSYEQY
v_call: TRBV6-5; j_call: TRBJ1-2; cdr3_aa: ASSYRAGQFLYYGYT
v_call: TRBV6-1; j_call: TRBJ2-7; cdr3_aa: ASSDRDTSYEQY
v_call: TRBV24-1; j_call: TRBJ1-1; cdr3_aa: ATSDSRGLDF
v_call: TRBV11-1; j_call: TRBJ2-2; cdr3_aa: ASSLLRNTGELF
v_call: TRBV6-2/TRBV6-3; j_call: TRBJ2-5; cdr3_aa: ASSKGQGARETQY
v_call: TRBV6-5; j_call: TRBJ2-2; cdr3_aa: ASSSSMAGELF
v_call: TRBV24-1; j_call: TRBJ2-5; cdr3_aa: ATSDSRTGAIETQY
v_call: TRBV20-1; j_call: TRBJ1-6; cdr3_aa: SASGGQWNSPLH
v_call: TRBV20-1; j_call: TRBJ2-7; cdr3_aa: SAGTSGTSYEQY
v_call: TRBV20-1; j_call: TRBJ2-5; cdr3_aa: SARARGRETQY
v_call: TRBV13; j_call: TRBJ2-7; cdr3_aa: ASSLRTGHYEQY
v_call: TRBV20-1; j_call: TRBJ2-6; cdr3_aa: SAREPFSGGANVLT
v_call: TRBV7-3; j_call: TRBJ1-5; cdr3_aa: ASSLTGAGGQPQH
v_call: TRBV5-8; j_call: TRBJ2-7; cdr3_aa: ASPRDRHYEQY
v_call: TRBV6-5; j_call: TRBJ1-2; cdr3_aa: ATSRGERYGYT
v_call: TRBV9; j_call: TRBJ1-1; cdr3_aa: ASSVLRGGQGYTEAF
v_call: TRBV2; j_call: TRBJ2-7; cdr3_aa: ASSERPEGEY
v_call: TRBV5-6; j_call: TRBJ2-5; cdr3_aa: ASSEGTVYRETQY
v_call: TRBV4-1; j_call: TRBJ1-1; cdr3_aa: ASSQDNRGDGTEAF
v_call: TRBV12-3/TRBV12-4; j_call: TRBJ1-5; cdr3_aa: ASSQLIQTGYSNQPQH
v_call: TRBV13; j_call: TRBJ2-7; cdr3_aa: ASSVYRGNSYEQY
v_call: TRBV4-2; j_call: TRBJ1-5; cdr3_aa: ASSQDGGRSNQPQH
v_call: TRBV6-1; j_call: TRBJ1-1; cdr3_aa: ASTRYADTEAF
v_call: TRBV12-3/TRBV12-4; j_call: TRBJ2-5; cdr3_aa: AALSRETQY
v_call: TRBV7-9; j_call: TRBJ2-5; cdr3_aa: ASSSGAKETQY
v_call: TRBV4-1; j_call: TRBJ1-3; cdr3_aa: ASSQGEAYSGNTIY
v_call: TRBV3-1; j_call: TRBJ1-2; cdr3_aa: ASSQEGRAERSYT
v_call: TRBV7-9; j_call: TRBJ2-5; cdr3_aa: ASSLGTSRPETQY
v_call: TRBV15; j_call: TRBJ1-5; cdr3_aa: ATSRDAGSQPQH
v_call: TRBV6-1; j_call: TRBJ1-1; cdr3_aa: ASSELGGVGEAF
v_call: TRBV11-2; j_call: TRBJ2-7; cdr3_aa: ASSWGAGTGRSEQY
v_call: TRBV27; j_call: TRBJ2-4; cdr3_aa: ASSPPAAQKGAKNIKY
v_call: TRBV7-7; j_call: TRBJ2-3; cdr3_aa: ASSLAQGDTQY
v_call: TRBV5-1; j_call: TRBJ2-1; cdr3_aa: ASSFPEGGLAYNEQF
v_call: TRBV27; j_call: TRBJ1-2; cdr3_aa: ASSFRVVEQRVFDSYGYT
v_call: TRBV12-5; j_call: TRBJ2-2; cdr3_aa: ASRSRGDGELF
v_call: TRBV6-1; j_call: TRBJ1-1; cdr3_aa: ASSERQAEAF
v_call: TRBV28; j_call: TRBJ1-2; cdr3_aa: ASSLEGAFVT